This paragraph reports one TCR beta chain. CDR3 length: 16 residues. CDR1 is MGHRA and CDR2 is YSYEKL in the germline V gene. Trimming removed 0 bases at V and 4 bases at J, with 15 bases between. TCRdb keeps only in-frame clones here, not all; method: immunoSEQ multiplex PCR. Counted here are some 100,000 clones, roughly 94% occurring once; the ten biggest clones make up 1% to 1.5%. This sample was included in a study of siplizumab effects on memory and regulatory T cells. Sequenced material: non-Treg CD4+ T cells sorted from blood. The chain employs TRBV4-1 and TRBJ1-2; a possible D gene is TRBD1 (5 bases). This TCR came from a human donor in good health. The chain's CDR3 is CASSQEQGPSIYGYTF. CDR3 nucleotides: TGCGCCAGCAGCCAAGAGCAGGGCCCTTCTATCTATGGCTACACCTTC.